Listed here are 22 T cell receptor beta chains from one sample, sequenced in a study of cytomegalovirus exposure and HLA in healthy donors. PCR was performed using 60 Vbeta and 13 Jbeta primers. The repertoire was sequenced with immunoSEQ multiplex PCR; TCRdb's copy has only in-frame clones and lacks some. The clone table shows 100,000 to 150,000 clones, with the ten largest holding less than 3%. Sequenced material: PBMCs. These receptors originate from a man between 25 and 39 years old in good health and CMV-seronegative.

The chain employs TRBV7-2 and TRBJ2-1, with no clear D. Germline lookup yields CDR1 SGHTA and CDR2 FQGNSA. V was cut by 4 bases and J by 8 bases, with 9 bases left in between. The CDR3 has 12 amino acids. The CDR3 region has the DNA TGTGCCAGCAGCTCCTACAGTCATGAGCAGTTCTTC. Translation gives CASSSYSHEQFF.

The chain uses TRBV19 and TRBJ2-7; weak D call: TRBD2 (5 bases). Germline V gene data show CDR1 as LNHDA and CDR2 as SQIVND (reference sequence). The CDR3 is 14 amino acids. V lost 5 bases to trimming and J lost 0 bases, with 11 bases between them. The CDR3 here is CASSLGLGSYEQYF. As DNA, the CDR3 is TGTGCCAGTAGTCTAGGACTCGGCTCCTACGAGCAGTACTTC.

Of note for this clone: Distinct nucleotide sequences in the sample also encode this CDR3. The chain carries TRBV9 and TRBJ1-1; D is ambiguous. With 0 bases removed from V and 1 base from J, the gap between germline ends came to 7 bases. CDR3 length equals 14 residues. Germline assignment: CDR1 SGDLS and CDR2 YYNGEE. The CDR3 nucleotides are TGTGCCAGCAGCGTAGGCGCCTCGAACACTGAAGCTTTCTTT. Encoded protein: CASSVGASNTEAFF.

The gene calls are TRBV30 and TRBJ2-4; D perhaps matches TRBD2 (7 bases). The ends were cut back, 2 bases at V and 0 bases at J, with 20 bases in the middle. Germline values: CDR1 GTSNPN, CDR2 SVGIG (reference sequence). This CDR3 is 18 amino acids long. CDR3 protein: CAWSQTPREGGAKNIQYF. The CDR3 nucleotides read TGTGCCTGGAGTCAGACCCCCAGGGAGGGGGGAGCCAAAAACATTCAGTACTTC.

The chain has TRBV7-3 and TRBJ2-3; maybe TRBD1 (5 bases). V dropped 5 bases and J dropped 6 bases, with 21 bases sitting between them. Germline CDR1 and CDR2: SGHTA and FQGTGA. This CDR3 has 16 residues. CDR3 region: CASSPDRSALGDTQYF. CDR3 nucleotides: TGTGCCAGCAGCCCTGACAGAAGCGCCCTGGGGGATACGCAGTATTTT. Variable domain in full (rest from reference TRBV7-3 and TRBJ2-3): GAGVSQTPSNKVTEKGKYVELRCDPISGHTALYWYRQSLGQGPEFLIYFQGTGAADDSGLPNDRFFAVRPEGSVSTLKIQRTERGDSAVYLCASSPDRSALGDTQYFGPGTRLTVL.

The genes are TRBV6-1 and TRBJ2-7, with 12 bases identical to TRBD2. This CDR3 has 14 residues. The germline gives CDR1 MNHNS, CDR2 SASEGT. Unmatched junction bases numbered 3, after V lost 4 bases and J lost 5 bases. The CDR3 here is CASSVTSGSDEQYF. In DNA form, the CDR3 reads TGTGCCAGCAGTGTGACTAGCGGGAGTGACGAGCAGTACTTC.

Written as DNA, the CDR3 is TGTGCCAGCAGTATTATAGCGGGAGTACACGAGCAGTACTTC. Amino acid sequence: CASSIIAGVHEQYF. This chain connects TRBV27 to TRBJ2-7, with 9 bases matching TRBD2. Trimming cost V 5 bases and J 5 bases; bases outside gene matches: 7. Per germline, CDR1 MNHEY and CDR2 SMNVEV (reference sequence). The CDR3 totals 14 residues.

The chain has TRBV5-1 and TRBJ1-3, with a weak D call TRBD1 (6 bases). V lost 4 bases and J 1 base, leaving 9 bases between the germline ends. The CDR3 runs to 14 residues. The germline gives CDR1 SGHRS, CDR2 YFSETQ. The CDR3 is CASSRTVSGNTIYF. DNA for the CDR3: TGCGCCAGCAGCCGGACAGTTTCTGGAAACACCATATATTTT.

The J gene is TRBJ1-1, the V gene TRBV28; D ambiguous. Germline loops: CDR1 MDHEN, CDR2 SYDVKM. V was cut by 5 bases and J by 1 base, with 11 bases left in between. The CDR3 totals 14 residues. CDR3 coding DNA: TGTGCCAGCAGTCCACGACTACCGAACACTGAAGCTTTCTTT. Its protein is CASSPRLPNTEAFF.

The gene calls are TRBV4-1 and TRBJ1-5; 7 bases map to TRBD1. Germline V gene lookup returns CDR1 MGHRA and CDR2 YSYEKL. The junction had 6 bases not matched to a gene; V was cut back by 10 bases and J by 3 bases. The CDR3 totals 13 residues. In DNA form, the CDR3 reads TGCGCCACCGCACAGGGGATCAATCAGCCCCAGCATTTT. Protein product: CATAQGINQPQHF.

The chain couples TRBV4-1 to TRBJ2-7; 14 bases map to TRBD2. After removal of 4 bases from V and 6 bases from J, the junction contained 11 bases not matched to a gene. Looked up from germline, CDR1 is MGHRA and CDR2 is YSYEKL. CDR3 size: 17 residues. In DNA, the CDR3 is TGCGCCAGCAGCCGGGGACTAGCGGGAGTAATATCGGGCGAGCAGTACTTC. As protein: CASSRGLAGVISGEQYF.

As regards this clone: This same CDR3 is encoded by further DNA sequences in the sample. The rearrangement uses TRBV7-3 and TRBJ2-1; 9 positions match TRBD2. This CDR3 is built from 16 residues. The J segment lost 1 base and the V segment lost 3 bases, leaving 4 bases of the junction unmatched. Per the germline V gene, CDR1 is SGHTA and CDR2 is FQGTGA. The CDR3 coding sequence is TGTGCCAGCAGCTTGTTAGCGGGAGTGTCCTACAATGAGCAGTTCTTC. Protein: CASSLLAGVSYNEQFF. The whole variable domain, filled in from reference TRBV7-3 and TRBJ2-1, reads GAGVSQTPSNKVTEKGKYVELRCDPISGHTALYWYRQSLGQGPEFLIYFQGTGAADDSGLPNDRFFAVRPEGSVSTLKIQRTERGDSAVYLCASSLLAGVSYNEQFFGPGTRLTVL.

The chain uses TRBV11-2 and TRBJ1-4; 7 bases are a match to TRBD1. After removal of 5 bases from V and 6 bases from J, the junction contained 9 bases not matched to a gene. CDR3 size: 15 residues. Germline lookup yields CDR1 SGHAT and CDR2 FQNNGV. The CDR3 reads CASSQRGTEYEKLFF. As DNA, the CDR3 is TGTGCCAGCAGCCAAAGAGGGACAGAGTATGAAAAACTGTTTTTT. Complete variable domain (other parts from reference TRBV11-2 and TRBJ1-4): EAGVAQSPRYKIIEKRQSVAFWCNPISGHATLYWYQQILGQGPKLLIQFQNNGVVDDSQLPKDRFSAERLKGVDSTLKIQPAKLEDSAVYLCASSQRGTEYEKLFFGSGTQLSVL.

The chain links TRBV19 to TRBJ1-1; D perhaps matches TRBD1 (5 bases). V was cut by 5 bases and J by 3 bases, with 13 bases left in between. The CDR3 is made up of 14 amino acids. Germline loops: CDR1 LNHDA, CDR2 SQIVND (reference sequence). The CDR3 DNA reads as TGTGCCAGTAGTTTGCAGGGCAAATACACTGAAGCTTTCTTT. This gives the protein CASSLQGKYTEAFF.

J is TRBJ2-7 and V is TRBV7-9, with 10 bases identical to TRBD1. Unmatched junction bases numbered 3, after V lost 2 bases and J lost 5 bases. Germline V gene sequence: CDR1 SEHNR, CDR2 FQNEAQ (reference sequence). CDR3 length: 14 amino acids. In nucleotides, the CDR3 is TGTGCCAGCAGCTTATCCGGGACAGGGGACGAGCAGTACTTC. It codes for CASSLSGTGDEQYF.

The chain links TRBV5-1 to TRBJ1-1; D is perhaps TRBD1 (6 bases). This CDR3 region has 14 residues. Germline V gene data show CDR1 as SGHRS and CDR2 as YFSETQ. V was trimmed by 0 bases and J by 1 base, leaving 7 bases between them. The CDR3 DNA reads TGCGCCAGCAGCTTGGTCAGGGGGAACACTGAAGCTTTCTTT. It translates to CASSLVRGNTEAFF.

This chain links TRBV6-4 with TRBJ2-2; 8 positions match TRBD1. The ends lost 6 bases at V and 1 base at J; junction bases unmatched: 4. CDR1 is MRHNA and CDR2 is SNTAGT in the germline V gene. The CDR3 is made up of 15 amino acids. The CDR3 reads CASSAGTGNTGELFF. CDR3 nucleotides: TGTGCCAGCAGCGCCGGGACAGGGAACACCGGGGAGCTGTTTTTT.

V is TRBV28 and J is TRBJ2-7; TRBD1 matches 11 bases. V dropped 6 bases and J dropped 2; count of bases not matched to a gene: 3. CDR3 length: 14 amino acids. Germline V gene lookup returns CDR1 MDHEN and CDR2 SYDVKM. CDR3 protein: CASRQDRGPYEQYF. The CDR3 DNA follows: TGTGCCAGCAGGCAGGACAGGGGGCCCTACGAGCAGTACTTC. Based on the CDR3 plus reference TRBV28 and TRBJ2-7, the full variable domain is DVKVTQSSRYLVKRTGEKVFLECVQDMDHENMFWYRQDPGLGLRLIYFSYDVKMKEKGDIPEGYSVSREKKERFSLILESASTNQTSMYLCASRQDRGPYEQYFGPGTRLTVT.

Turning to this clone: In the same sample, other DNA sequences code for this CDR3. V is TRBV19 and J is TRBJ1-5; D ambiguous. The CDR3 totals 15 residues. The germline gives CDR1 LNHDA, CDR2 SQIVND (reference sequence). V lost 0 bases and J 4 bases, leaving 10 bases between the germline ends. DNA for the CDR3: TGTGCCAGTAGTATAGATCGGGAGGGTAATCAGCCCCAGCATTTT. Its translation: CASSIDREGNQPQHF.

This chain joins TRBV5-1 and TRBJ2-5; tentatively, D is TRBD2 (6 bases). Germline assignment: CDR1 SGHRS and CDR2 YFSETQ. The CDR3 contains 16 residues. The V and J ends lost 4 bases and 5 bases respectively, with 21 bases between them. The CDR3 coding sequence is TGCGCCAGCAGCCCCCTTTCTAGCGAGAGGGTTGAGACCCAGTACTTC. The encoded protein is CASSPLSSERVETQYF.

The V call is TRBV28, the J call TRBJ2-5; D is uncertain. The assigned J gene may be wrong: the sequence end matches TRBJ2-7 better. This CDR3 comprises 12 residues. Germline V CDR1 and CDR2: MDHEN, SYDVKM. The CDR3 DNA follows: TGTGCCAGCCTGAAGCCGGGTTACGAGCAGTACTTC. This gives the protein CASLKPGYEQYF.

The rearrangement uses TRBV11-3 and TRBJ2-3; 11 nucleotides line up with TRBD2. The CDR3 totals 14 residues. V dropped 3 bases and J dropped 6; count of bases not matched to a gene: 2. Germline V gene lookup returns CDR1 SGHNT and CDR2 YENEEA. The CDR3 protein is CASSLTSGTDTQYF. The CDR3 DNA reads as TGTGCCAGCAGCTTGACTAGCGGGACTGATACGCAGTATTTT.